Described below is a single TCR beta chain sequence and its context. Its target is unknown. This sample was taken from a study of CD8+CD57+ T cells in acquired aplastic anemia. Points from the study as a whole: Between patients and controls, around 27 CD8+ CDR3 sequences were found in common.

The template for TCR beta VDJ and CDR3 sequence profiling was genomic DNA. Each CDR3 protein gets one entry after TCRdb re-called the reads with MiXCR. The repertoire consists of fewer than 250,000 distinct CDR3 sequences, with around half occurring once and the leading ten covering 16%. The clonotype was recovered from a human donor in good health, serving as a control. Sequenced: sorted CD4+, CD8+, or CD8+CD57+ T cells (not recorded which) from PBMCs.

The CDR3 spells CASSLDGGGTEAFF. The CDR3 DNA sequence: TGCGCCAGCAGCTTGGATGGGGGGGGTACTGAAGCTTTCTTT. This chain joins TRBV5-1 and TRBJ1-1; TRBD1 is a possible D gene (5 bases). The germline V gene encodes CDR1 SGHRS and CDR2 YFSETQ. This CDR3 contains 14 residues. Trimming took off 0 bases at V and 5 bases at J, with 11 bases between the two ends.